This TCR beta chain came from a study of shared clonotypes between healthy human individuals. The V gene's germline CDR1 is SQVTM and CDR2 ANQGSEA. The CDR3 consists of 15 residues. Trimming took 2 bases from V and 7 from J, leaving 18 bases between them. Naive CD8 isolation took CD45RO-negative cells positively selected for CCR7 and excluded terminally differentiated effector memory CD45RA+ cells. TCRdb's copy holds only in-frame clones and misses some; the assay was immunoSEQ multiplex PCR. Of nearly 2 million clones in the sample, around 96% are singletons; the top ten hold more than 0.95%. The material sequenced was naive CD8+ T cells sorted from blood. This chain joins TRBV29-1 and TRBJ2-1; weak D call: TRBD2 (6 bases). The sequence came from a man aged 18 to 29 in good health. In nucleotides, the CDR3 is TGCAGCGTTGAACGGTCGATACCGGCGGGGAATGAGCAGTTCTTC. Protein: CSVERSIPAGNEQFF.